These 29 T cell receptor beta chains were all obtained from the same sample, sequenced in a study of cytomegalovirus exposure and HLA in healthy donors. Here immunoSEQ multiplex PCR was the method, and the copy in TCRdb shows in-frame clones only, minus some. The table lists 140,000 to 150,000 clones, 85% to 95% of them singletons. Input material: PBMCs. The receptor set was obtained from a man between 18 and 29 years old in good health and CMV-seropositive.

About this clone: Distinct nucleotide sequences in the sample also encode this CDR3. The genes are TRBV6-1 and TRBJ2-7; 7 bases map to TRBD2. CDR3 size: 14 residues. V shed 4 bases and J 0 bases; nucleotides not matched to a gene: 3. Germline V gene data show CDR1 as MNHNS and CDR2 as SASEGT. In DNA, the CDR3 is TGTGCCAGCAGTGTTAGCGGGTCCTCCTACGAGCAGTACTTC. It encodes CASSVSGSSYEQYF.

The rearrangement joins TRBV5-4 to TRBJ2-5; 11 bases are shared with TRBD2. The CDR3 spans 16 residues. V was pared by 4 bases and J by 1 base, with 6 bases of the junction left unmatched. The germline V gene encodes CDR1 SGHNT and CDR2 YYREEE (reference sequence). CDR3 residues: CASSPGTSGFQETQYF. The CDR3 nucleotides read TGTGCCAGCAGCCCCGGGACTAGCGGCTTCCAAGAGACCCAGTACTTC.

The chain is built from TRBV7-2 and TRBJ2-7; D perhaps matches TRBD1 (6 bases). Per the germline V gene, CDR1 is SGHTA and CDR2 is FQGNSA. The CDR3 loop spans 14 amino acids. The V end lost 5 bases, the J end lost 0 bases, and 11 bases lay between the germline ends. CDR3 DNA sequence: TGTGCCAGCAGCAAACAGGGTAGCTCCTACGAGCAGTACTTC. It translates to CASSKQGSSYEQYF.

The chain combines TRBV2 with TRBJ2-1; the match to TRBD2 covers 7 bases. The germline V gene encodes CDR1 SNHLY and CDR2 FYNNEI. The CDR3 sequence is 15 residues long. Losses at the gene ends were 8 bases for V and 0 bases for J; bases not matched to a gene: 7. The CDR3 sequence: CASGGGWSSYNEQFF. The CDR3 bases are TGTGCCAGCGGGGGGGGATGGAGCTCCTACAATGAGCAGTTCTTC.

This chain connects TRBV28 to TRBJ2-3, with D perhaps TRBD1 (7 bases). The germline V gene encodes CDR1 MDHEN and CDR2 SYDVKM. V dropped 8 bases and J dropped 2 bases, with 11 bases sitting between them. The CDR3 runs 13 residues. The CDR3, as DNA: TGTGCCAGCGGAGGGACAGACACAGATACGCAGTATTTT. It yields the protein CASGGTDTDTQYF.

The V call is TRBV7-9, the J call TRBJ2-5; 14 bases agree with TRBD2. Per germline, CDR1 SEHNR and CDR2 FQNEAQ (reference sequence). CDR3 length equals 19 residues. After removal of 4 bases from V and 2 bases from J, the junction contained 12 bases not matched to a gene. The CDR3 nucleotides are TGTGCCAGCAGCTGGGCGGGGACTAGCGGGAGACGGGGGCAAGAGACCCAGTACTTC. Protein product: CASSWAGTSGRRGQETQYF.

The chain carries TRBV7-4 and TRBJ2-7, with 7 bases that match TRBD1. The germline V gene has CDR1 SGHVT and CDR2 SQSDAQ. V was pared by 7 bases and J by 3 bases, with 18 bases of the junction left unmatched. The CDR3 contains 17 residues. CDR3 nucleotides: TGTGCCAGCAACTCCCACCGAAGGGGGCTTCTCCTCTACGAGCAGTACTTC. Encoded protein: CASNSHRRGLLLYEQYF.

This chain uses TRBV6-6 with TRBJ2-1; 8 positions match TRBD2. CDR1 is MNHNY, CDR2 SVGAGI, per germline (reference sequence). The CDR3 covers 14 residues. V gave up 6 bases and J gave up 7 bases; unmatched junction bases: 8. CDR3 coding DNA: TGTGCCAGCAGACCACGGGAGGGGAGAAATGAGCAGTTCTTC. Its translation: CASRPREGRNEQFF.

This clone was detected only once. The chain couples TRBV15 to TRBJ2-3, with TRBD2 identical over 14 bases. V lost 6 bases to trimming and J lost 0 bases; unmatched junction nucleotides: 2. The CDR3 spans 16 residues. In germline, CDR1 is LNHNV, CDR2 YYDKDF (reference sequence). CDR3 DNA sequence: TGTGCCACCAGAAGGACTAGCGGGGGGAGCACAGATACGCAGTATTTT. Its protein is CATRRTSGGSTDTQYF.

This clone appeared a few times. J is TRBJ2-7 and V is TRBV19; 7 nucleotides align to TRBD2. This CDR3 comprises 13 residues. V was pared by 5 bases and J by 2 bases, with 3 bases of the junction left unmatched. Germline V CDR1 and CDR2: LNHDA, SQIVND (reference sequence). CDR3 protein: CASSSGLTYEQYF. CDR3 bases: TGTGCCAGTAGTTCGGGACTAACCTACGAGCAGTACTTC.

V gene TRBV5-1 combines with J gene TRBJ2-7; 7 bases align to TRBD2. Germline V gene sequence: CDR1 SGHRS, CDR2 YFSETQ. The CDR3 runs 17 residues. V shed 1 base and J 4 bases; nucleotides not matched to a gene: 14. The CDR3: CASSLTPQAGNTYEQYF. CDR3 bases: TGCGCCAGCAGCTTGACACCCCAAGCGGGGAACACTTACGAGCAGTACTTC.

V usage is TRBV7-9 and J usage is TRBJ2-1; possible D gene TRBD1, 5 bases. V lost 0 bases to trimming and J lost 2 bases, with 8 bases between them. CDR3 length equals 15 residues. CDR1 is SEHNR, CDR2 FQNEAQ, per germline (reference sequence). CDR3 sequence: CASSLAGLAYNEQFF. In DNA form, the CDR3 reads TGTGCCAGCAGCTTAGCGGGGCTAGCCTACAATGAGCAGTTCTTC. Full variable domain (remainder filled in from reference TRBV7-9 and TRBJ2-1): DTGVSQNPRHKITKRGQNVTFRCDPISEHNRLYWYRQTLGQGPEFLTYFQNEAQLEKSRLLSDRFSAERPKGSFSTLEIQRTEQGDSAMYLCASSLAGLAYNEQFFGPGTRLTVL.

The chain uses TRBV10-3 and TRBJ2-5, with D hard to call. This CDR3 has 13 amino acids. The germline V gene has CDR1 ENHRY and CDR2 SYGVKD. Trimming left V 4 bases short and J 2 bases short, with 8 bases between. The CDR3 sequence is CAISGSVQETQYF. CDR3 nucleotides: TGTGCCATCAGTGGTTCAGTTCAAGAGACCCAGTACTTC.

The genes are TRBV29-1 and TRBJ1-6; D remains ambiguous. V lost 2 bases, J lost 17 bases, and 13 bases lay in between. CDR3 length: 11 residues. Looked up from germline, CDR1 is SQVTM and CDR2 is ANQGSEA. CDR3: CSVEILGRVHF. CDR3 DNA sequence: TGCAGCGTTGAAATTTTGGGCCGTGTCCACTTT.

J is TRBJ2-5 and V is TRBV21-1; the table assigns TRBD2, which was not confirmed against the DNA. TRBV21-1 is a listed pseudogene. The CDR3 has 17 residues. The CDR3: CASSKYDKGTSDETQYF. The DNA for the CDR3 is TGTGCCAGCAGCAAATACGATAAGGGGACTAGCGACGAGACCCAGTACTTC.

The chain links TRBV11-3 to TRBJ1-1; 7 bases are shared with TRBD1. Germline V gene sequence: CDR1 SGHNT, CDR2 YENEEA. J gave up 5 bases and V 2 bases, and 8 bases lay outside the gene matches. There are 15 residues in the CDR3. The CDR3 sequence: CASSLNGVQGTEAFF. CDR3 coding DNA: TGTGCCAGCAGCTTAAATGGGGTACAGGGGACTGAAGCTTTCTTT.

The chain joins TRBV10-3 to TRBJ2-1, with TRBD2 identical over 10 bases. The germline V gene has CDR1 ENHRY and CDR2 SYGVKD. Trimming removed 6 bases from V and 6 bases from J; junction bases left unmatched: 5. This CDR3 contains 14 residues. CDR3 DNA sequence: TGTGCCATCAGCCTAGCGGGAGTGTCCAATGAGCAGTTCTTC. The encoded protein is CAISLAGVSNEQFF.

V usage is TRBV9 and J usage is TRBJ2-4; tentatively, D is TRBD2 (6 bases). The CDR3 covers 16 residues. From germline, CDR1 is SGDLS and CDR2 YYNGEE. Trimming left V 4 bases short and J 0 bases short, with 14 bases between. CDR3 in amino acids: CASSPNSGVAKNIQYF. The CDR3 region has the DNA TGTGCCAGCAGCCCGAATAGCGGTGTAGCCAAAAACATTCAGTACTTC.

V is TRBV5-1 and J is TRBJ1-4; 8 bases fit TRBD1. The CDR3 is made up of 16 amino acids. The trim removed 4 bases at V and 7 bases at J, leaving 12 bases unmatched. Per the germline V gene, CDR1 is SGHRS and CDR2 is YFSETQ. CDR3 protein: CASSPGTGLLSEKLFF. Written as DNA, the CDR3 is TGCGCCAGCAGCCCCGGGACAGGATTACTCTCTGAAAAACTGTTTTTT. The whole variable domain, filled in from reference TRBV5-1 and TRBJ1-4, reads KAGVTQTPRYLIKTRGQQVTLSCSPISGHRSVSWYQQTPGQGLQFLFEYFSETQRNKGNFPGRFSGRQFSNSRSEMNVSTLELGDSALYLCASSPGTGLLSEKLFFGSGTQLSVL.

The V call is TRBV6-1, the J call TRBJ2-7; D unresolved. The V and J ends lost 1 base and 4 bases respectively, with 8 bases between them. The length of the CDR3 is 13 residues. In germline, CDR1 is MNHNS, CDR2 SASEGT. As DNA, the CDR3 is TGTGCCAGCAGTGAAGTATTGTCTTACGAGCAGTACTTC. Translation: CASSEVLSYEQYF.

CDR3 loop: CASSLRGVRGAFF. The CDR3 DNA reads TGTGCCAGCAGCTTACGTGGGGTTAGGGGAGCTTTCTTT. V and J are TRBV7-9 and TRBJ1-1; weak D call: TRBD1 (5 bases). Trimming removed 2 bases from V and 10 bases from J, with 14 bases in between. Germline loops: CDR1 SEHNR, CDR2 FQNEAQ (reference sequence). This CDR3 spans 13 amino acids.

J is TRBJ1-1 and V is TRBV7-8, with TRBD1 matching over 7 bases. There are 15 residues in the CDR3. From germline, CDR1 is SGHVS and CDR2 FQNEAQ. The trim removed 4 bases at V and 1 base at J, leaving 6 bases unmatched. CDR3 in amino acids: CASSSHRTGNTEAFF. CDR3 DNA sequence: TGTGCCAGCAGCTCCCATCGGACAGGGAACACTGAAGCTTTCTTT.

This chain uses TRBV28 with TRBJ2-7, with 8 positions matching TRBD2. Trimming at V came to 2 bases and at J to 1 base, leaving 4 bases not matched to a gene. In germline, CDR1 is MDHEN, CDR2 SYDVKM. The CDR3 contains 15 residues. This CDR3 reads CASSLIGGGSYEQYF. CDR3 nucleotides: TGTGCCAGCAGTTTAATTGGCGGGGGGTCCTACGAGCAGTACTTC.

The rearrangement links TRBV5-1 to TRBJ2-2; 8 bases line up with TRBD1. The V gene end was trimmed by 4 bases and the J gene end by 6 bases; junction bases not matched to a gene: 8. The CDR3 consists of 15 residues. Germline V CDR1 and CDR2: SGHRS, YFSETQ. This CDR3 is CASSEQTGAAGELFF. The CDR3 DNA is TGCGCCAGCAGCGAGCAGACAGGGGCGGCCGGGGAGCTGTTTTTT.

The chain joins TRBV18 to TRBJ2-7, with D uncertain. CDR3 size: 14 residues. Germline V gene data show CDR1 as KGHSH and CDR2 as LQKENI. The V end was cut by 1 base, the J end by 3 bases, with 10 bases between. CDR3 sequence (DNA): TGTGCCAGCTCACCACGCGAGGTGGGCTACGAGCAGTACTTC. It encodes CASSPREVGYEQYF.

The gene calls are TRBV25-1 and TRBJ2-7; 7 bases agree with TRBD2. The V gene end was trimmed by 5 bases and the J gene end by 3 bases; junction bases not matched to a gene: 4. CDR1 is MGHDK and CDR2 is SYGVNS in the germline V gene. The CDR3 length is 13 residues. Written as DNA, the CDR3 is TGTGCCAGCAGTCTCAGGGAGGGCTACGAGCAGTACTTC. This encodes CASSLREGYEQYF.

The V call is TRBV4-1, the J call TRBJ2-5, with a tentative D call TRBD2 (6 bases). The CDR3 is 12 amino acids. V was trimmed by 4 bases and J by 7 bases, leaving 10 bases between them. The germline V gene has CDR1 MGHRA and CDR2 YSYEKL. The CDR3 here is CASSLPAGTQYF. The CDR3 nucleotides are TGCGCCAGCAGCCTCCCAGCGGGGACCCAGTACTTC.

The CDR3 nucleotides read TGCGCCAGCAAACAGGGGTATAGCAATCAGCCCCAGCATTTT. Amino acids: CASKQGYSNQPQHF. This chain uses TRBV10-1 with TRBJ1-5; 7 bases agree with TRBD1. CDR3 length equals 14 residues. The J segment lost 0 bases and the V segment lost 7 bases, leaving 3 bases of the junction unmatched. CDR1 and CDR2 from the germline V gene are WNHNN and SYGVQD (reference sequence).

The genes are TRBV6-5 and TRBJ1-5, with D tentatively TRBD1 (6 bases). V was cut by 6 bases and J by 3 bases, with 15 bases left in between. The germline gives CDR1 MNHEY, CDR2 SVGAGI. The CDR3 runs 15 residues. CDR3 sequence reads: CASSLKGGVNQPQHF. In DNA, the CDR3 is TGTGCCAGCAGCCTCAAAGGGGGTGTCAATCAGCCCCAGCATTTT.